The 31 T cell receptor beta chains below come from one sample, sequenced in a study of cytomegalovirus exposure and HLA in healthy donors. Primers for the PCR totalled 60 Vbeta and 13 Jbeta. The method was immunoSEQ multiplex PCR; TCRdb's version includes in-frame clones alone and lacks a portion of them. The sample comprises around 180,000 clones, about 65% of which are singletons, and 1.5% rests with the top ten. The source material was PBMCs. These receptors all come from a girl aged 10 to 17 in good health and CMV-seronegative.

V is TRBV6-6 and J is TRBJ1-5; D is undetermined. There are 15 residues in the CDR3. Trimming left V 0 bases short and J 6 bases short, with 12 bases between. CDR1 and CDR2 from the germline V gene are MNHNY and SVGAGI (reference sequence). The chain's CDR3 is CASSYSRDPGQPQHF. CDR3 nucleotides: TGTGCCAGCAGTTACTCGAGGGATCCCGGTCAGCCCCAGCATTTT.

The chain employs TRBV10-3 and TRBJ1-2; perhaps TRBD1 as D (5 bases). Germline loops: CDR1 ENHRY, CDR2 SYGVKD. The length of the CDR3 is 14 residues. Deletions cut 6 bases from V and 1 base from J, with 12 bases between. The CDR3 DNA sequence: TGTGCCATCAGCCCCGGGGGGAATAACTATGGCTACACCTTC. Translated, it gives CAISPGGNNYGYTF.

This chain uses TRBV14 with TRBJ1-4, with D uncertain. This CDR3 is built from 13 residues. V shed 4 bases and J shed 5 bases, with 8 bases lying between them. Germline lookup yields CDR1 SGHDN and CDR2 FVKESK. The CDR3 reads CASSLLGNEKLFF. The CDR3 DNA is TGTGCCAGCAGCCTCCTAGGAAATGAAAAACTGTTTTTT.

The chain uses TRBV13 and TRBJ1-6, with D tentatively TRBD1 (5 bases). The CDR3 runs 15 residues. Germline CDR1 PRHDT, CDR2 FYEKMQ (reference sequence). The V end was cut by 0 bases, the J end by 10 bases, with 13 bases between. DNA for the CDR3: TGTGCCAGCAGCTTAGGGGGCAGGGACTCATCACCCCTCCACTTT. Protein sequence: CASSLGGRDSSPLHF. The entire variable domain, with the rest obtained from reference TRBV13 and TRBJ1-6, is as follows: AAGVIQSPRHLIKEKRETATLKCYPIPRHDTVYWYQQGPGQDPQFLISFYEKMQSDKGSIPDRFSAQQFSDYHSELNMSSLELGDSALYFCASSLGGRDSSPLHFGNGTRLTVT.

V is TRBV7-8 and J is TRBJ1-5, with D possibly TRBD1 on 6 matching bases. This CDR3 contains 16 residues. The V end was cut by 0 bases, the J end by 5 bases, with 14 bases between. Germline V CDR1 and CDR2: SGHVS, FQNEAQ. CDR3 region: CASSLARQAWDQPQHF. In DNA form, the CDR3 reads TGTGCCAGCAGCTTAGCCAGACAGGCATGGGATCAGCCCCAGCATTTT.

The chain has TRBV7-2 and TRBJ2-7; D possibly corresponds to TRBD2 (6 bases). The V gene lost 4 bases and the J gene lost 3 bases, with 10 bases spanning the gap. There are 13 residues in the CDR3. The germline CDR1 and CDR2 sequences are SGHTA and FQGNSA. The CDR3 loop is CASSSQAGYEQYF. The DNA of the CDR3 is TGTGCCAGCAGCTCTCAAGCGGGCTACGAGCAGTACTTC.

This clone was observed a handful of times. The J gene is TRBJ1-4, the V gene TRBV5-4; TRBD1 might be the D (5 bases). CDR1 is SGHNT, CDR2 YYREEE, per germline (reference sequence). This CDR3 has 15 amino acids. V lost 3 bases to trimming and J lost 5 bases, with 14 bases between them. The CDR3 DNA sequence: TGTGCCAGCAGCTATCGGCAGGGAACCAATGAAAAACTGTTTTTT. It translates to CASSYRQGTNEKLFF.

This chain links TRBV30 with TRBJ1-1; unclear D gene. In germline, CDR1 is GTSNPN, CDR2 SVGIG (reference sequence). Trimming removed 7 bases from V and 0 bases from J, with 12 bases in between. The CDR3 contains 13 residues. The CDR3 reads CASKSRMNTEAFF. The CDR3, as DNA: TGTGCCTCAAAGTCCAGGATGAACACTGAAGCTTTCTTT.

The chain recombines TRBV29-1 with TRBJ1-1, with 9 bases that match TRBD1. There are 13 residues in the CDR3. J gave up 0 bases and V 7 bases, and 3 bases lay outside the gene matches. Germline V gene lookup returns CDR1 SQVTM and CDR2 ANQGSEA. DNA for the CDR3: TGCAGCGCCCGGACAGGGGTGAACACTGAAGCTTTCTTT. It is translated as CSARTGVNTEAFF.

This clone was seen only a few times. The chain has TRBV6-1 and TRBJ2-5; D might be TRBD2 (5 bases). CDR1 is MNHNS and CDR2 is SASEGT in the germline V gene. This CDR3 spans 14 amino acids. Trimming stripped 0 bases from V and 2 bases from J, with 7 bases between. The CDR3 is CASSEAGRQETQYF. Here the CDR3 DNA reads TGTGCCAGCAGTGAAGCGGGGAGACAAGAGACCCAGTACTTC.

The J gene is TRBJ2-7, the V gene TRBV6-5; 7 nucleotides agree with TRBD1. Trimming took 4 bases from V and 1 from J; bases not matched to a gene: 1. CDR1 is MNHEY and CDR2 is SVGAGI in the germline V gene. The CDR3 totals 13 residues. The CDR3 nucleotides read TGTGCCAGCAGTTTGGGACAGTCCTACGAGCAGTACTTC. It is translated as CASSLGQSYEQYF.

The J gene is TRBJ1-5, the V gene TRBV27; 7 bases line up with TRBD1. The CDR3 consists of 14 residues. Germline values: CDR1 MNHEY, CDR2 SMNVEV (reference sequence). V shed 5 bases, J shed 5 bases, and the junction held 6 bases outside the gene matches. The CDR3 loop reads CASSPQQGDQPQHF. The CDR3 DNA is TGTGCCAGCAGTCCACAGCAGGGGGATCAGCCCCAGCATTTT.

This clone was detected only a few times. The rearrangement joins TRBV5-1 to TRBJ2-5, with a possible D match to TRBD2 (6 bases). Deletions cut 3 bases from V and 5 bases from J, with 17 bases between. The germline gives CDR1 SGHRS, CDR2 YFSETQ. The CDR3 spans 15 residues. The CDR3 DNA reads TGCGCCAGCAGCTCCGCCCAGACTAGTGCGGAGACCCAGTACTTC. Encoded protein: CASSSAQTSAETQYF.

About this clone: The same CDR3 also results from other DNA sequences found in this sample. The CDR3 region is CASSLTGGGTEAFF. DNA of the CDR3: TGCGCCAGCAGCTTGACAGGGGGTGGCACTGAAGCTTTCTTT. This rearrangement joins TRBV5-1 to TRBJ1-1; TRBD1 matches 8 bases. This CDR3 has 14 residues. Germline-derived CDR1 and CDR2 are SGHRS and YFSETQ. With 1 base clipped from V and 4 bases from J, the junction kept 3 bases outside the gene matches.

V usage is TRBV27 and J usage is TRBJ1-5; weak D call: TRBD1 (5 bases). Deletions cut 3 bases from V and 2 bases from J, with 17 bases between. Germline CDR1 and CDR2: MNHEY and SMNVEV (reference sequence). The CDR3 is made up of 17 amino acids. CDR3 loop: CASSFTRAPRGNQPQHF. The CDR3, as DNA: TGTGCCAGCAGTTTCACCAGGGCCCCCCGGGGCAATCAGCCCCAGCATTTT.

This clone was detected once. The chain recombines TRBV29-1 with TRBJ2-7; possible D gene TRBD1, 5 bases. The length of the CDR3 is 12 residues. Trimming shortened V by 5 bases and J by 3 bases, and 11 bases separated the two germline ends. CDR1 SQVTM and CDR2 ANQGSEA come from the germline V gene. The CDR3 nucleotides read TGCAGCGTTCGTTTAGACAGCTACGAGCAGTACTTC. Its translation: CSVRLDSYEQYF.

The V and J genes are TRBV7-7 and TRBJ2-5, with 11 positions matching TRBD1. The germline V gene has CDR1 SSHAT and CDR2 FNYEAQ (reference sequence). The CDR3 covers 16 residues. V lost 5 bases to trimming and J lost 5 bases; unmatched junction nucleotides: 10. In DNA form, the CDR3 reads TGTGCCAGCAGCCCGGGACAGGGGGGCCTCAGGGAGACCCAGTACTTC. It yields the protein CASSPGQGGLRETQYF.

The CDR3 spells CASSRGDPGQETQYF. The CDR3 coding sequence is TGTGCCAGCAGCCGCGGGGACCCCGGCCAAGAGACCCAGTACTTC. The rearrangement joins TRBV7-2 to TRBJ2-5; possible D gene TRBD2, 6 bases. V was shortened by 5 bases and J by 1 base, with 14 bases between the two germline ends. The germline V gene encodes CDR1 SGHTA and CDR2 FQGNSA. CDR3 size: 15 residues.

The V gene is TRBV6-5, the J gene TRBJ1-1; a weak D match, TRBD1 (6 bases). Germline V lookup: CDR1 MNHEY, CDR2 SVGAGI. V was pared by 6 bases and J by 4 bases, with 18 bases between. The length of the CDR3 is 15 residues. Written as DNA, the CDR3 is TGTGCCAGCAGAGCCGCTTGGACAGATGGCACTGAAGCTTTCTTT. This encodes CASRAAWTDGTEAFF.

The count of this clone is one. This chain uses TRBV28 with TRBJ1-2; 7 nucleotides align to TRBD1. CDR1 MDHEN and CDR2 SYDVKM come from the germline V gene. The ends lost 7 bases at V and 4 bases at J; junction bases unmatched: 9. The CDR3 loop spans 14 amino acids. The CDR3: CASTGQGVIYGYTF. In DNA form, the CDR3 reads TGTGCCAGCACGGGGCAGGGGGTGATCTATGGCTACACCTTC.

This clone turned up a few times. The chain links TRBV10-3 to TRBJ2-7; D is possibly TRBD2 (5 bases). This CDR3 spans 15 amino acids. V lost 4 bases and J 6 bases, leaving 19 bases between the germline ends. Germline lookup yields CDR1 ENHRY and CDR2 SYGVKD. The CDR3 here is CAISGMRVKRPEQYF. The CDR3 DNA reads TGTGCCATCAGTGGAATGCGGGTGAAAAGGCCCGAGCAGTACTTC.

CDR3 protein: CAWSDRGDYGYTF. The CDR3 DNA reads TGTGCCTGGAGTGACAGGGGTGACTATGGCTACACCTTC. This sequence joins TRBV30 and TRBJ1-2; 7 bases align to TRBD1. V trimming: 1 base; J trimming: 3 bases; junction bases outside the gene matches: 2. The germline CDR1 and CDR2 sequences are GTSNPN and SVGIG (reference sequence). The CDR3 is 13 amino acids.

A few counts support this clone. This chain uses TRBV19 with TRBJ2-3; a possible D gene is TRBD2 (5 bases). V was cut by 0 bases and J by 2 bases, with 9 bases left in between. This CDR3 spans 15 amino acids. Germline V gene data show CDR1 as LNHDA and CDR2 as SQIVND (reference sequence). The CDR3 reads CASSIDPGNTDTQYF. The DNA of the CDR3 is TGTGCCAGTAGTATAGATCCGGGGAACACAGATACGCAGTATTTT.

The chain uses TRBV7-9 and TRBJ2-1, with 9 positions matching TRBD2. Trimming at V came to 3 bases and at J to 8 bases, leaving 11 bases not matched to a gene. The CDR3 is 16 amino acids. Germline CDR1 and CDR2: SEHNR and FQNEAQ (reference sequence). DNA for the CDR3: TGTGCCAGCAGCTTTCCCACTAGGGGACTAGCAGATGAGCAGTTCTTC. The encoded protein is CASSFPTRGLADEQFF.

The CDR3 sequence is CSVTPGSNSYEQYF. The CDR3 nucleotides read TGCAGCGTCACACCGGGTTCTAATTCCTACGAGCAGTACTTC. This rearrangement joins TRBV29-1 to TRBJ2-7; D gene ambiguous. V was pared by 6 bases and J by 1 base, with 16 bases between. The germline V gene has CDR1 SQVTM and CDR2 ANQGSEA. This CDR3 has 14 residues.

The V call is TRBV13, the J call TRBJ2-5; 10 bases are shared with TRBD2. This CDR3 comprises 14 residues. Trimming cost V 5 bases and J 2 bases; bases outside gene matches: 2. Germline lookup yields CDR1 PRHDT and CDR2 FYEKMQ (reference sequence). The CDR3 here is CASSASGGQETQYF. CDR3 in DNA: TGTGCCAGCAGCGCTAGCGGGGGTCAAGAGACCCAGTACTTC.

Concerning this clone itself: The sample has other DNA sequences that encode this CDR3 too. The chain uses TRBV5-1 and TRBJ1-1, with 8 bases matching TRBD1. Germline CDR1 SGHRS, CDR2 YFSETQ. Losses at the gene ends were 2 bases for V and 1 base for J; bases not matched to a gene: 1. The CDR3 contains 14 residues. The CDR3 sequence is CASSLGTGNTEAFF. CDR3 sequence (DNA): TGCGCCAGCAGCTTAGGGACAGGGAACACTGAAGCTTTCTTT.

The gene calls are TRBV18 and TRBJ1-1, with unresolved D. The CDR3 contains 16 residues. V shed 0 bases and J shed 0 bases, with 11 bases lying between them. CDR1 KGHSH and CDR2 LQKENI come from the germline V gene. This CDR3 reads CASSPPLQRMNTEAFF. The CDR3 nucleotides read TGTGCCAGCTCACCACCTTTACAGAGAATGAACACTGAAGCTTTCTTT.

V is TRBV4-1 and J is TRBJ1-1, with TRBD1 as a possible D gene (6 bases). Germline CDR1 MGHRA, CDR2 YSYEKL. CDR3 length: 14 residues. Deletions cut 0 bases from V and 12 bases from J, with 17 bases between. CDR3 loop: CASSQDAGARISFF. CDR3 coding DNA: TGCGCCAGCAGCCAAGACGCGGGGGCCCGTATTTCTTTCTTT.

The gene calls are TRBV5-1 and TRBJ2-7; 9 nucleotides match TRBD2. The CDR3 runs 15 residues. J gave up 3 bases and V 0 bases, and 4 bases lay outside the gene matches. Germline CDR1 SGHRS, CDR2 YFSETQ. The CDR3 sequence is CASSLGLAVNYEQYF. CDR3 DNA sequence: TGCGCCAGCAGCTTGGGACTAGCGGTAAACTACGAGCAGTACTTC.

V is TRBV15 and J is TRBJ2-1, with 7 bases lining up with TRBD2. The V gene end was trimmed by 3 bases and the J gene end by 8 bases; junction bases not matched to a gene: 4. The germline gives CDR1 LNHNV, CDR2 YYDKDF (reference sequence). The CDR3 contains 13 residues. This CDR3 is CATSSPLADEQFF. The CDR3 DNA reads TGTGCCACCAGCAGTCCTCTAGCGGATGAGCAGTTCTTC.